This T cell receptor beta chain stems from a study of identifying expanded T cells in peripheral blood. Study-wide results and caveats: Clone count variance between approximately two-week samples rose with total template count. Technical replicates showed roughly 1.2 changed clones; approximately two weeks about 16; four weeks 19.

With 3 bases removed from V and 9 bases from J, the gap between germline ends came to 9 bases. Germline CDR1 reads MNHEY; CDR2 reads SMNVEV (reference sequence). The CDR3 is 11 amino acids. In regard to this clone: Its specificity is not known.

No infections or other immune events were documented during collection. Assay: immunoSEQ multiplex PCR; the TCRdb copy retains only in-frame clones and omits some. The top ten clones hold 5.5% to 7% of a sample with about 94,000 clones, around 90% of them seen once. This clonotype was obtained from a person aged 18 to 75 in good health. V gene TRBV27 combines with J gene TRBJ2-7; no clear D. The material sequenced was blood. The CDR3 DNA reads as TGTGCCAGCAGTTTTCGGTCCACGCAGTACTTC. Amino acids: CASSFRSTQYF.